This T cell receptor beta chain was captured in a study of blood T cell repertoires in COVID-19. Study-level background: Nucleic acid was either cDNA or gDNA, and it came from T cells, B-cell-depleted T cells, or PBMCs.

Repertoires were generated with immunoSEQ multiplex PCR, while TCRdb's copy carries only in-frame clones and drops some. Among nearly 80,000 clones listed, about four fifths were seen once. Trimming stripped 6 bases from V and 2 bases from J, with 14 bases between. CDR1 MNHEY and CDR2 SVGAGI come from the germline V gene. The CDR3 spans 15 residues. The sample comprised peripheral blood. The chain is built from TRBV6-5 and TRBJ2-1; tentative D call: TRBD2 (6 bases). This TCR was recovered from a woman in her 70s with acute or convalescent COVID-19. CDR3 sequence reads: CASRPRWRAYNEQFF. The CDR3 DNA reads as TGTGCCAGCAGACCCCGGTGGAGGGCCTACAATGAGCAGTTCTTC.